Listed below are T cell receptor beta chains from one sample, sequenced in a study of T-cell reconstitution after alpha-beta-depleted transplantation in children. In TCRdb, the PCR reads were re-called with MiXCR into one record per CDR3 protein. Here the sample spans some 300,000 distinct CDR3 sequences, roughly 9.1% being singletons. The sequencing used PBMCs, collected before TCRalphabeta/CD19-depleted stem cell transplant. These receptors all stem from a boy less than two years old with acute myeloid leukemia, due to receive a stem cell transplant. Each CDR3 is given with its conserved first and last residue. The D gene is left open where the match is weak. A clone size is listed for some rows: how often the clone was seen (once, few, many), or a class if it is expanded.

v_gene: TRBV11-3; abundance: many; d_gene: -; j_gene: TRBJ1-1; CDR3aa: CARGLRAFF; CDR3nt: TGTGCCAGGGGGCTTAGAGCTTTCTTT
v_gene: TRBV12-3/TRBV12-4; abundance: many; d_gene: -; j_gene: TRBJ1-3; CDR3aa: CASSLFRGSGNTIYF; CDR3nt: TGTGCCAGCAGTCTTTTCAGGGGATCTGGAAACACCATATATTTT
v_gene: TRBV5-1; abundance: many; d_gene: -; j_gene: TRBJ1-3; CDR3aa: CASRGPSGNTIYF; CDR3nt: TGCGCCAGCAGGGGACCCTCTGGAAACACCATATATTTT
v_gene: TRBV12-3/TRBV12-4; abundance: -; d_gene: TRBD2; j_gene: TRBJ2-2; CDR3aa: CASRSRGAGTGELFF; CDR3nt: TGTGCCAGCAGGTCGCGGGGGGCCGGTACCGGGGAGCTGTTTTTT
v_gene: TRBV4-2; abundance: many; d_gene: -; j_gene: TRBJ1-6; CDR3aa: CASSQARGGRTPLHF; CDR3nt: TGTGCCAGCAGCCAAGCCAGGGGTGGAAGGACACCCCTCCACTTT
v_gene: TRBV6-5; abundance: many; d_gene: -; j_gene: TRBJ2-6; CDR3aa: CASSSPGGIRRANVLTF; CDR3nt: TGTGCCAGCAGTTCCCCAGGGGGGATTCGTAGGGCCAACGTCCTGACTTTC
v_gene: TRBV4-3; abundance: -; d_gene: TRBD2; j_gene: TRBJ2-1; CDR3aa: CASSQEPAGVSNEQFF; CDR3nt: TGCGCCAGCAGCCAAGAACCAGCGGGAGTTAGCAATGAGCAGTTCTTC
v_gene: TRBV4-3; abundance: -; d_gene: TRBD1; j_gene: TRBJ2-2; CDR3aa: CASSQPYRGRNTGELFF; CDR3nt: TGCGCCAGCAGCCAACCCTACAGGGGGCGGAACACCGGGGAGCTGTTTTTT
v_gene: TRBV7-2; abundance: -; d_gene: TRBD2; j_gene: TRBJ2-5; CDR3aa: CASSLDAGGPKTQYF; CDR3nt: TGTGCCAGCAGCTTAGACGCGGGAGGGCCCAAGACCCAGTACTTC
v_gene: TRBV7-3; abundance: few; d_gene: -; j_gene: TRBJ2-3; CDR3aa: CASSLGNHITDTQYF; CDR3nt: TGTGCCAGCAGCTTGGGTAATCACATCACAGATACGCAGTATTTT
v_gene: TRBV12-3/TRBV12-4; abundance: many; d_gene: TRBD2; j_gene: TRBJ2-1; CDR3aa: CASSPGGSYNEQFF; CDR3nt: TGTGCCAGCAGCCCGGGGGGCTCCTACAATGAGCAGTTCTTC
v_gene: TRBV4-2; abundance: -; d_gene: TRBD2; j_gene: TRBJ2-1; CDR3aa: CARSPGLAGSWGSTNEQFF; CDR3nt: TGTGCCAGGAGCCCGGGGCTAGCGGGCTCGTGGGGCTCAACAAATGAGCAGTTCTTC
v_gene: TRBV25-1; abundance: many; d_gene: -; j_gene: TRBJ1-1; CDR3aa: CASSVSPLGTEAFF; CDR3nt: TGTGCCAGCAGTGTATCCCCCTTGGGCACTGAAGCTTTCTTT
v_gene: TRBV29-1; abundance: few; d_gene: -; j_gene: TRBJ2-7; CDR3aa: CSVPDGYEQYF; CDR3nt: TGCAGCGTTCCCGACGGTTACGAGCAGTACTTC
v_gene: TRBV20-1; abundance: few; d_gene: -; j_gene: TRBJ1-1; CDR3aa: CSARDHTEAFF; CDR3nt: TGCAGTGCTAGAGATCACACTGAAGCTTTCTTT
v_gene: TRBV15; abundance: -; d_gene: TRBD1; j_gene: TRBJ2-5; CDR3aa: CATSRDGDRDETQYF; CDR3nt: TGTGCCACCAGCAGAGATGGGGACAGGGATGAGACCCAGTACTTC
v_gene: TRBV10-3; abundance: few; d_gene: TRBD2; j_gene: TRBJ2-2; CDR3aa: CAIKGSGRGPGELFF; CDR3nt: TGTGCCATCAAAGGAAGCGGGAGGGGCCCCGGGGAGCTGTTTTTT
v_gene: TRBV10-3; abundance: many; d_gene: TRBD2; j_gene: TRBJ2-7; CDR3aa: CAALAGGGYEQYF; CDR3nt: TGTGCCGCACTAGCGGGAGGTGGATACGAGCAGTACTTC
v_gene: TRBV13; abundance: many; d_gene: -; j_gene: TRBJ2-3; CDR3aa: CASSLGTPLTDTQYF; CDR3nt: TGTGCCAGCAGCTTAGGGACCCCGCTCACAGATACGCAGTATTTT
v_gene: TRBV11-3; abundance: many; d_gene: TRBD1; j_gene: TRBJ2-7; CDR3aa: CASFRPSVGTGVSEQYF; CDR3nt: TGTGCCAGCTTTCGACCATCGGTGGGGACAGGGGTGTCCGAGCAGTACTTC
v_gene: TRBV7-3; abundance: many; d_gene: -; j_gene: TRBJ2-2; CDR3aa: CASSFTRGELFF; CDR3nt: TGTGCCAGCAGCTTCACCCGCGGGGAGCTGTTTTTT
v_gene: TRBV2; abundance: many; d_gene: -; j_gene: TRBJ2-5; CDR3aa: CASSGLAVSRVQETQYF; CDR3nt: TGTGCCAGCAGTGGACTTGCTGTGAGTCGCGTCCAAGAGACCCAGTACTTC
v_gene: TRBV12-3/TRBV12-4; abundance: many; d_gene: -; j_gene: TRBJ2-2; CDR3aa: CASSLSLLLAGELFF; CDR3nt: TGTGCCAGCAGTTTATCACTTTTACTAGCCGGGGAGCTGTTTTTT
v_gene: TRBV29-1; abundance: -; d_gene: -; j_gene: TRBJ2-7; CDR3aa: CSVEEGDHEQYF; CDR3nt: TGCAGCGTTGAAGAGGGAGACCACGAGCAGTACTTC
v_gene: TRBV7-9; abundance: many; d_gene: TRBD1; j_gene: TRBJ2-7; CDR3aa: CASSLGQRTYEQYF; CDR3nt: TGTGCCAGCAGCCTGGGACAGCGGACCTACGAGCAGTACTTC
v_gene: TRBV7-9; abundance: -; d_gene: TRBD1; j_gene: TRBJ2-5; CDR3aa: CASSTGGAGETQYF; CDR3nt: TGTGCCAGCAGCACAGGGGGCGCAGGGGAGACCCAGTACTTC
v_gene: TRBV29-1; abundance: many; d_gene: TRBD2; j_gene: TRBJ2-5; CDR3aa: CSVGAGGQETQYF; CDR3nt: TGCAGCGTTGGAGCGGGGGGTCAAGAGACCCAGTACTTC
v_gene: TRBV12-5; abundance: few; d_gene: TRBD1; j_gene: TRBJ2-5; CDR3aa: CASGTGDSQETQYF; CDR3nt: TGTGCTAGTGGTACCGGGGACAGCCAAGAGACCCAGTACTTC
v_gene: TRBV30; abundance: many; d_gene: -; j_gene: TRBJ2-1; CDR3aa: CAWEWGSSYNEQFF; CDR3nt: TGTGCCTGGGAGTGGGGGAGCTCCTACAATGAGCAGTTCTTC
v_gene: TRBV28; abundance: many; d_gene: -; j_gene: TRBJ1-1; CDR3aa: CASSFGGAAFF; CDR3nt: TGTGCCAGCAGTTTTGGGGGAGCGGCTTTCTTT
v_gene: TRBV11-2; abundance: many; d_gene: -; j_gene: TRBJ2-1; CDR3aa: CASSPSPEQFF; CDR3nt: TGTGCCAGCAGCCCCAGTCCGGAGCAGTTCTTC
v_gene: TRBV4-3; abundance: few; d_gene: -; j_gene: TRBJ2-7; CDR3aa: CASSQDWGVGGAEQYF; CDR3nt: TGCGCCAGCAGCCAAGATTGGGGGGTTGGAGGGGCCGAGCAGTACTTC
v_gene: TRBV27; abundance: many; d_gene: -; j_gene: TRBJ2-7; CDR3aa: CASRPTRGEQYF; CDR3nt: TGTGCCAGCAGACCTACTCGGGGCGAGCAGTACTTC
v_gene: TRBV10-3; abundance: many; d_gene: -; j_gene: TRBJ2-1; CDR3aa: CAISESSIRAGNEQFF; CDR3nt: TGTGCCATCAGTGAGTCATCAATCAGGGCTGGCAATGAGCAGTTCTTC
v_gene: TRBV20-1; abundance: -; d_gene: -; j_gene: TRBJ1-3; CDR3aa: CSARVPGTSGNTIYF; CDR3nt: TGCAGTGCTAGAGTGCCAGGGACATCTGGAAACACCATATATTTT
v_gene: TRBV3-1; abundance: many; d_gene: -; j_gene: TRBJ1-1; CDR3aa: CASSRQGNTEAFF; CDR3nt: TGTGCCAGCAGCCGTCAGGGGAACACTGAAGCTTTCTTT
v_gene: TRBV7-6; abundance: -; d_gene: -; j_gene: TRBJ2-5; CDR3aa: CASSLWARGGETQYF; CDR3nt: TGTGCCAGCAGCTTATGGGCGAGGGGCGGCGAGACCCAGTACTTC
v_gene: TRBV12-5; abundance: few; d_gene: -; j_gene: TRBJ2-1; CDR3aa: CASVPPLPGFGEQFF; CDR3nt: TGTGCTAGTGTCCCCCCCCTCCCCGGGTTTGGTGAGCAGTTCTTC
v_gene: TRBV14; abundance: -; d_gene: -; j_gene: TRBJ2-2; CDR3aa: CASSHMSAGLNTGELFF; CDR3nt: TGTGCCAGCAGCCATATGTCGGCGGGACTCAACACCGGGGAGCTGTTTTTT
v_gene: TRBV20-1; abundance: -; d_gene: -; j_gene: TRBJ2-3; CDR3aa: CSARQGKSTDTQYF; CDR3nt: TGCAGTGCTAGACAGGGGAAAAGTACAGATACGCAGTATTTT